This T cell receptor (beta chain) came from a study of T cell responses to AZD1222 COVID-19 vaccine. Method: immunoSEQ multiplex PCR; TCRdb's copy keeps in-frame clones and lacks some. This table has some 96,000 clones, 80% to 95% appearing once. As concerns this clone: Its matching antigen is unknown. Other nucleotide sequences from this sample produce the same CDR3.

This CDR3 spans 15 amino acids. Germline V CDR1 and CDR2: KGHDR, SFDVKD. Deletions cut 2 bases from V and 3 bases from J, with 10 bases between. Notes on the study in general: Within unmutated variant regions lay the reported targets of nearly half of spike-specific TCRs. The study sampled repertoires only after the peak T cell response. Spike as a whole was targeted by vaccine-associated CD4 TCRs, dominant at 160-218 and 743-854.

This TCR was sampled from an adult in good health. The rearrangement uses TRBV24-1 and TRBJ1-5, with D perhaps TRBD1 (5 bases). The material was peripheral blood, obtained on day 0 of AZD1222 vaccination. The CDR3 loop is CATSDSQGVNQPQHF. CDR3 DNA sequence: TGTGCCACCAGTGATTCTCAGGGAGTCAATCAGCCCCAGCATTTT.